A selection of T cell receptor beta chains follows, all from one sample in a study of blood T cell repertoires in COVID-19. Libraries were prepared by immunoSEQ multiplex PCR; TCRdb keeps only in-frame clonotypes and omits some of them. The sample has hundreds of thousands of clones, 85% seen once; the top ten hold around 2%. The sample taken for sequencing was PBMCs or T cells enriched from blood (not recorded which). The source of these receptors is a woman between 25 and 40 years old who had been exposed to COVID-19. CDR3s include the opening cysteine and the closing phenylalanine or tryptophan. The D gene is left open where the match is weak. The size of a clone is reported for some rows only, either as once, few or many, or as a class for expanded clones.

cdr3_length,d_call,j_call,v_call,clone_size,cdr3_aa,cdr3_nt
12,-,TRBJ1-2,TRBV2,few,CASRRLSLGYTF,TGTGCCAGCAGGCGCCTGTCACTCGGCTACACCTTC
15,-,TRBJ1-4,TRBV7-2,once,CASSPVSGAWEKLFF,TGTGCCAGCAGCCCAGTATCAGGGGCCTGGGAAAAACTGTTTTTT
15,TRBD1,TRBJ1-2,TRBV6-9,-,CASSSQLGQGGGYTF,TGTGCCAGCAGTTCCCAATTGGGACAGGGTGGAGGCTACACCTTC
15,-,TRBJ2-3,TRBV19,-,CASSKLGGPSNTQYF,TGTGCCAGTAGTAAACTAGGGGGACCCTCGAATACGCAGTATTTT
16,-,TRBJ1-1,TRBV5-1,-,CASSLARGASNTEAFF,TGCGCCAGCAGCTTGGCCCGGGGGGCGAGTAACACTGAAGCTTTCTTT
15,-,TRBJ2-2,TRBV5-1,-,CASSIRQEITGELFF,TGCGCCAGCAGCATCCGACAGGAAATTACCGGGGAGCTGTTTTTT
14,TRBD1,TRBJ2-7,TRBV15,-,CATSRAGQGYEQYF,TGTGCCACCAGCAGAGCGGGACAGGGCTACGAGCAGTACTTC
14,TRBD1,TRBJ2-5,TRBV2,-,CASSDRDRGQTQYF,TGTGCCAGCAGTGACCGGGACAGGGGACAGACCCAGTACTTC
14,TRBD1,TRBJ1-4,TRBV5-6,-,CASSAGTATEKLFF,TGTGCCAGCAGCGCCGGGACAGCTACCGAAAAACTGTTTTTT
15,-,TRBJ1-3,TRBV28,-,CASSITGSSGNTIYF,TGTGCCAGCAGTATAACAGGGAGCTCTGGAAACACCATATATTTT
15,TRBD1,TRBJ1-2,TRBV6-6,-,CASSYPTGSHYGYTF,TGTGCCAGCAGTTACCCGACAGGGTCCCACTATGGCTACACCTTC
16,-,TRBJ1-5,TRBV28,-,CASSFWSRGVVEPQHF,TGTGCCAGCAGCTTTTGGTCCCGGGGGGTCGTGGAGCCCCAGCATTTT
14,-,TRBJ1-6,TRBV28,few,CASRGQGTHSPLHF,TGTGCCAGCCGCGGCCAGGGGACGCACTCACCCCTCCACTTT
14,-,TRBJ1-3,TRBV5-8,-,CASSLLTVENTIYF,TGTGCCAGCAGCCTTTTGACAGTAGAAAACACCATATATTTT
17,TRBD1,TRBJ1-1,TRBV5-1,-,CASSPWTGGSSNTEAFF,TGCGCCAGCAGCCCATGGACAGGGGGCAGCTCGAACACTGAAGCTTTCTTT
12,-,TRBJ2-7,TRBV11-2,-,CASSLGGHEQYF,TGTGCCAGCAGCTTAGGGGGGCACGAGCAGTACTTC
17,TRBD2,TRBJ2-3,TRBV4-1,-,CASSQGPKRGAADTQYF,TGCGCCAGCAGCCAAGGACCCAAGCGGGGAGCCGCGGATACGCAGTATTTT
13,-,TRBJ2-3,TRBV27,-,CASSPRGTDTQYF,TGTGCCAGCAGTCCGCGAGGCACAGATACGCAGTATTTT
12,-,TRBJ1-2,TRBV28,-,CASSYDRKGYTF,TGTGCCAGCAGTTATGACAGAAAGGGCTACACCTTC
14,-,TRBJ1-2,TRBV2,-,CASSELFGSYGYTF,TGTGCCAGCAGTGAACTCTTCGGTTCCTATGGCTACACCTTC
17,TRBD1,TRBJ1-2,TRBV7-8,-,CASTPPRSTGGEQRYTF,TGTGCCAGCACCCCTCCTCGGTCGACAGGGGGCGAGCAGCGCTACACCTTC
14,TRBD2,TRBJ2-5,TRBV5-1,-,CASSLAGGQETQYF,TGCGCCAGCAGCTTAGCGGGGGGCCAAGAGACCCAGTACTTC
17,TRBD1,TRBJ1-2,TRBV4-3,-,CASSQESSDRGYYGYTF,TGCGCCAGCAGCCAAGAATCTTCGGACAGGGGATACTATGGCTACACCTTC
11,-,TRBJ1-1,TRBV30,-,CASQGNTEAFF,TGTGCCTCTCAGGGCAACACTGAAGCTTTCTTT
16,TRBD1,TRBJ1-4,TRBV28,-,CASSRTGDATNEKLFF,TGTGCCAGCAGCCGGACAGGCGATGCAACTAATGAAAAACTGTTTTTT
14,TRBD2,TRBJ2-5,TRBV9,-,CASSSRGGGETQYF,TGTGCCAGCAGCTCCCGGGGGGGCGGGGAGACCCAGTACTTC
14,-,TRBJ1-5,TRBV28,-,CASKMDNSNQPQHF,TGTGCCAGCAAAATGGACAATAGCAATCAGCCCCAGCATTTT
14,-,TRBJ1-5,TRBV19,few,CASSREVGNQPQHF,TGTGCCAGTAGCCGAGAGGTGGGCAATCAGCCCCAGCATTTT
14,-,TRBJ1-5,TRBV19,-,CASSIMAVDQPQHF,TGTGCCAGTAGTATCATGGCAGTCGATCAGCCCCAGCATTTT
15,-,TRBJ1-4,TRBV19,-,CASSIAGGLFEKLFF,TGTGCCAGTAGTATAGCCGGGGGTTTGTTCGAAAAACTGTTTTTT
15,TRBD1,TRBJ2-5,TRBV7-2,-,CASSPGTGQWETQYF,TGTGCCAGCAGCCCGGGGACAGGGCAGTGGGAGACCCAGTACTTC
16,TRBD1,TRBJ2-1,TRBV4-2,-,CASSQDPDRAGNEQFF,TGTGCCAGCAGCCAAGATCCGGACAGGGCAGGGAATGAGCAGTTCTTC
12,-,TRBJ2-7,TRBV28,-,CASSQTGREQYF,TGTGCCAGCAGCCAGACAGGACGCGAGCAGTACTTC
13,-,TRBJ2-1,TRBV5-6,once,CASIGVTYNEQFF,TGTGCCAGCATCGGAGTGACGTACAATGAGCAGTTCTTC
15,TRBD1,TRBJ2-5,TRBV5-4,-,CASSLADRRQETQYF,TGTGCCAGCAGCTTGGCGGACAGGAGGCAAGAGACCCAGTACTTC
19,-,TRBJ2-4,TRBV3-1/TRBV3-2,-,CASSRDRIIHILAKNIQYF,TGTGCCAGCAGCCGAGACAGGATAATACATATTCTAGCCAAAAACATTCAGTACTTC
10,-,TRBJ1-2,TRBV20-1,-,CSATRGGYTF,TGCAGTGCTACGAGGGGGGGCTACACCTTC
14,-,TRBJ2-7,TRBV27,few,CASSYRAFSYEQYF,TGTGCCAGCAGTTACAGGGCGTTTTCCTACGAGCAGTACTTC
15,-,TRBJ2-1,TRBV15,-,CATSSGLSSYNEQFF,TGTGCCACCAGCAGCGGGTTGAGCTCCTACAATGAGCAGTTCTTC
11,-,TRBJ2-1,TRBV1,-,CTSTQDSEQFF,TGCACCAGCACCCAAGACAGTGAGCAGTTCTTC
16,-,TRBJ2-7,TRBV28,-,CASSSPGHVMSYEQYF,TGTGCCAGCAGTTCTCCGGGACACGTAATGTCCTACGAGCAGTACTTC
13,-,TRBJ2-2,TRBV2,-,CASNIDGTGELFF,TGTGCCAGTAATATAGACGGGACCGGGGAGCTGTTTTTT
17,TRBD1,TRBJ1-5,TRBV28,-,CASSSPGQGGGNQPQHF,TGTGCCAGCAGTTCCCCCGGACAGGGTGGGGGCAATCAGCCCCAGCATTTT
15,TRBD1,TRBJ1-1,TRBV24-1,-,CATSDSGTGDTEAFF,TGTGCCACCAGTGATTCGGGGACAGGGGACACTGAAGCTTTCTTT
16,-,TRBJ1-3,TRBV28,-,CASSLKTPGSGNTIYF,TGTGCCAGCAGTTTAAAGACTCCCGGCTCTGGAAACACCATATATTTT
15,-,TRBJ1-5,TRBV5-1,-,CASSFSGDSNQPQHF,TGCGCCAGCAGCTTTTCCGGGGATAGCAATCAGCCCCAGCATTTT
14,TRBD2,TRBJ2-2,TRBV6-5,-,CASSFLAGSGELFF,TGTGCCAGCAGCTTCCTAGCGGGGTCCGGGGAGCTGTTTTTT
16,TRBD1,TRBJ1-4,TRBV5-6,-,CASSLYRGPANEKLFF,TGTGCCAGCAGCTTGTACAGGGGGCCGGCTAATGAAAAACTGTTTTTT
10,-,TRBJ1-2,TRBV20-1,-,CSAGGGLYTF,TGCAGTGCGGGGGGAGGTCTTTACACCTTC
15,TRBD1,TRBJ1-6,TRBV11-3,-,CASSLGQGMNSPLHF,TGTGCCAGCAGCTTGGGACAGGGGATGAATTCACCCCTCCACTTT
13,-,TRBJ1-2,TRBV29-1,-,CSVVGGQDYGYTF,TGCAGCGTTGTCGGGGGGCAAGACTATGGCTACACCTTC